This T cell receptor (beta chain) comes out of a study of OX40 agonist ivuxolimab in advanced cancers. Study at large: Patients received ivuxolimab, an agonistic anti-OX40 (CD134) antibody.

CDR3 length equals 12 residues. Germline V gene sequence: CDR1 SNHLY, CDR2 FYNNEI. Deletions cut 4 bases from V and 12 bases from J, with 13 bases between. Sequencing used immunoSEQ multiplex PCR; TCRdb keeps in-frame clones, though not all of them. The sample records tens of thousands of clones, 80% to 90% being singletons. The sample consisted of CD4+ or CD8+ T cells sorted from blood, taken in a trial of the OX40 agonist ivuxolimab. The TCR was taken from an adult with an advanced solid tumor such as melanoma, head and neck, liver or kidney cancer. V usage is TRBV2 and J usage is TRBJ2-1; D unclear. CDR3 DNA sequence: TGTGCCAGCAGTGCGTACGGATCCGGGCAGTTCTTC. Translated, it gives CASSAYGSGQFF.